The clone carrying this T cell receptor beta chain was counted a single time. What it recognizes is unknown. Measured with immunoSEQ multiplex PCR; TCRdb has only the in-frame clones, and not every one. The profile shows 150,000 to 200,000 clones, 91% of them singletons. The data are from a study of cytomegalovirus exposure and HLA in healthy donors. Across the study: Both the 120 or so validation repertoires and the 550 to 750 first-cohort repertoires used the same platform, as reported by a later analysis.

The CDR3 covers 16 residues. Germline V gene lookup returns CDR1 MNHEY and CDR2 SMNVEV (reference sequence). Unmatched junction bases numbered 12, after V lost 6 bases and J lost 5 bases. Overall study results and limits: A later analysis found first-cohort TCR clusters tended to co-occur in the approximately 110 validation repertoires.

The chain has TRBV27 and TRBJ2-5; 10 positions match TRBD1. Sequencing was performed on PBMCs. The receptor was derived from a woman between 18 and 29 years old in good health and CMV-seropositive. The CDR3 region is CASRGTGTGVVETQYF. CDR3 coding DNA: TGTGCCAGCAGAGGGACCGGGACAGGGGTGGTTGAGACCCAGTACTTC.